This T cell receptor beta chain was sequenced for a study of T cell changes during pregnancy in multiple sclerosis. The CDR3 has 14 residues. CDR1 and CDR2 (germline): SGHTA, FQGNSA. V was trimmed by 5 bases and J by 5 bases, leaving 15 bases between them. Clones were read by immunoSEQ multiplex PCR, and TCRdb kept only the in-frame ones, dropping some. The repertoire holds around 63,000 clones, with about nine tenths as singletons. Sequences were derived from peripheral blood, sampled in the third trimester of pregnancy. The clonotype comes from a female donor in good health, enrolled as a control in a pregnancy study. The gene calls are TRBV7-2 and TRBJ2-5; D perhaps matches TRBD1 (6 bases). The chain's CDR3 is CASSRQAGSETQYF. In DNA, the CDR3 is TGTGCCAGCAGCCGACAGGCTGGTTCCGAGACCCAGTACTTC.